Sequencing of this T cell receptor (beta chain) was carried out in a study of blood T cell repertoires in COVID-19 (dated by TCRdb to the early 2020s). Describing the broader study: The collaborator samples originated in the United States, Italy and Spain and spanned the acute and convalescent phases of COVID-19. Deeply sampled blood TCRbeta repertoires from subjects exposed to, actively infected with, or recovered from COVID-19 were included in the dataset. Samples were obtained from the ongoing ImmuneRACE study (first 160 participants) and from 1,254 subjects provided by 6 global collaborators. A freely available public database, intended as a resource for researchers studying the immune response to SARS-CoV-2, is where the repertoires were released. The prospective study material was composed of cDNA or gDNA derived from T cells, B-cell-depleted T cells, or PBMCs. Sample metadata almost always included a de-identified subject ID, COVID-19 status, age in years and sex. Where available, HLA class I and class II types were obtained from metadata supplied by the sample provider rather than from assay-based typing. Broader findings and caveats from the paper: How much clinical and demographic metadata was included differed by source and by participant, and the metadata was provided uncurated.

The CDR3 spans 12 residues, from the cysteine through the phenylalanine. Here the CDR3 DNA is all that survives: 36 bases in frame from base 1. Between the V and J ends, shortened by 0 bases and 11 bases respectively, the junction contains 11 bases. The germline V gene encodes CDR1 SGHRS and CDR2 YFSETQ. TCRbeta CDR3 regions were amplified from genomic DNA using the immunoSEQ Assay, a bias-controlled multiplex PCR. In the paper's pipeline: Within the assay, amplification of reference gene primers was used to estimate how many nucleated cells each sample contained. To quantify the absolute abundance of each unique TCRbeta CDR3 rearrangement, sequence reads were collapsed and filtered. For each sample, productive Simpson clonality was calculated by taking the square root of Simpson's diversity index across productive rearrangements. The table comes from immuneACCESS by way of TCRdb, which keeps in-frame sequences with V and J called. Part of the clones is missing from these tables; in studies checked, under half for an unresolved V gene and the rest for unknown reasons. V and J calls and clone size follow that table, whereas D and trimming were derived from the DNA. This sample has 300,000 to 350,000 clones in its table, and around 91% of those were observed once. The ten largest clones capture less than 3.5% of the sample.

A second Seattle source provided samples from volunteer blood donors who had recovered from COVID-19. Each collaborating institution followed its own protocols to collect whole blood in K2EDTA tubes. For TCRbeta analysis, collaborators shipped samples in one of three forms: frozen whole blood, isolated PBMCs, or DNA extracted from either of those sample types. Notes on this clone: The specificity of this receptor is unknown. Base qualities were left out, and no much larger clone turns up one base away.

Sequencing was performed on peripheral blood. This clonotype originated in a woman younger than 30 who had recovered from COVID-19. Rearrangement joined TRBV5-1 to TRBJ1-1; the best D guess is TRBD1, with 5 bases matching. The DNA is TGCGCCAGCAGCTTGGTCGGGGCGGGGGCTTTCTTT. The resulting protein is CASSLVGAGAFF.